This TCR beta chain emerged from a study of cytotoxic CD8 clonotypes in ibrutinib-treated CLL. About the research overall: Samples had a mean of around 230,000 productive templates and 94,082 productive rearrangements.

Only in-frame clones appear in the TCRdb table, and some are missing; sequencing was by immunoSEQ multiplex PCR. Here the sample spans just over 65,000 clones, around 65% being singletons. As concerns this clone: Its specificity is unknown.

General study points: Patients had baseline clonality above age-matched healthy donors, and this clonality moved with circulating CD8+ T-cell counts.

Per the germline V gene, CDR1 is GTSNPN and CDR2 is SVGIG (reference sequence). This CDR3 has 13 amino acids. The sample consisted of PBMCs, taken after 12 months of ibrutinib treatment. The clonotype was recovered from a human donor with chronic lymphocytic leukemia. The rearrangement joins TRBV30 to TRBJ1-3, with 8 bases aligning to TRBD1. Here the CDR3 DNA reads TGTGCTTCGCGGACAGGGAGGGCAAACACCATATATTTT. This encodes CASRTGRANTIYF.